This TCR beta chain derives from a study of OX40 agonist ivuxolimab in advanced cancers. Study overall: As their treatment, patients were administered ivuxolimab, an agonistic anti-OX40 (CD134) antibody.

Study-wide results and limits: Which antigen the expanded peripheral T cells recognized is unknown.

V was pared by 2 bases and J by 3 bases, with 13 bases between. This CDR3 is 16 amino acids long. CDR1 SGHAT and CDR2 FQNNGV come from the germline V gene. On this clone: Its antigen is undetermined.

Generated by immunoSEQ multiplex PCR, the TCRdb table keeps only in-frame clones and is missing some. The sample includes nearly 80,000 clones, about 85% of them seen just once. This chain joins TRBV11-2 and TRBJ2-2; D call uncertain. The clonotype comes from an adult with an advanced solid tumor such as melanoma, head and neck, liver or kidney cancer. Sequencing was performed on CD4+ or CD8+ T cells sorted from blood, taken in a trial of the OX40 agonist ivuxolimab. For the CDR3, the DNA is TGTGCCAGCAGCTTAACGCCCTCCTGGGACACCGGGGAGCTGTTTTTT. It translates to CASSLTPSWDTGELFF.